The rows below give T cell receptor beta chains drawn from one sample of a study of cytomegalovirus exposure and HLA in healthy donors. Assay used: immunoSEQ multiplex PCR; TCRdb lists only in-frame clones, some missing. The sample consists of around 130,000 clones, roughly four fifths of them appearing once. Sequencing input: PBMCs. Receptors originate from a woman aged 40 to 50 in good health and CMV-seropositive. Both conserved end residues are part of each CDR3. The order of the fields is D gene, V gene, clone size, J gene, CDR3 protein, CDR3 DNA. The D gene is left open where the match is weak. Rows give clone size only sometimes, using once, few, many, or a class for an expanded clone.

D: NA
V: TRBV27
size: NA
J: TRBJ1-5
CDR3: CASSSGQNNQPQHF
DNA: TGTGCCAGCAGCTCTGGACAGAACAATCAGCCCCAGCATTTT

D: NA
V: TRBV4-3
size: NA
J: TRBJ1-5
CDR3: CASSLSWSGGQPQHF
DNA: TGCGCCAGCAGCTTAAGTTGGTCGGGGGGTCAGCCCCAGCATTTT

D: NA
V: TRBV30
size: NA
J: TRBJ1-1
CDR3: CAWWGGRGNTEAFF
DNA: TGTGCCTGGTGGGGGGGCCGAGGGAACACTGAAGCTTTCTTT

D: TRBD1
V: TRBV9
size: few
J: TRBJ1-1
CDR3: CASSVGAGQGDTEAFF
DNA: TGTGCCAGCAGCGTAGGAGCGGGACAGGGAGACACTGAAGCTTTCTTT

D: TRBD2
V: TRBV30
size: once
J: TRBJ2-1
CDR3: CAWKELAGDYNEQFF
DNA: TGTGCCTGGAAGGAGCTAGCGGGGGATTACAATGAGCAGTTCTTC

D: NA
V: TRBV29-1
size: NA
J: TRBJ1-2
CDR3: CSAMRGNYGYTF
DNA: TGCAGCGCCATGCGCGGGAACTATGGCTACACCTTC

D: TRBD1
V: TRBV28
size: NA
J: TRBJ1-2
CDR3: CASSGQGNGYTF
DNA: TGTGCCAGCAGCGGACAGGGAAATGGCTACACCTTC

D: NA
V: TRBV19
size: few
J: TRBJ1-4
CDR3: CASRGVNEKLFF
DNA: TGTGCCAGTAGAGGAGTGAACGAAAAACTGTTTTTT

D: NA
V: TRBV7-9
size: NA
J: TRBJ2-2
CDR3: CASSSGVRDTGELFF
DNA: TGTGCCAGCAGCTCGGGGGTACGCGACACCGGGGAGCTGTTTTTT

D: NA
V: TRBV6-5
size: NA
J: TRBJ1-1
CDR3: CASSYKGVRYEAFF
DNA: TGTGCCAGCAGTTACAAGGGGGTACGGTATGAAGCTTTCTTT

D: NA
V: TRBV4-2
size: few
J: TRBJ2-7
CDR3: CASSQEWPGSSYEQYF
DNA: TGTGCCAGCAGCCAAGAATGGCCCGGGAGCTCCTACGAGCAGTACTTC

D: NA
V: TRBV6-5
size: NA
J: TRBJ1-2
CDR3: CASSEQVNYGYTF
DNA: TGTGCCAGCAGTGAACAGGTGAACTATGGCTACACCTTC

D: NA
V: TRBV7-9
size: NA
J: TRBJ2-4
CDR3: CASSPGEQAIQYF
DNA: TGTGCCAGCAGCCCCGGGGAGCAGGCCATTCAGTACTTC

D: TRBD2
V: TRBV27
size: NA
J: TRBJ2-3
CDR3: CASSGTSGNTDTQYF
DNA: TGTGCCAGCAGTGGGACTAGCGGAAACACAGATACGCAGTATTTT